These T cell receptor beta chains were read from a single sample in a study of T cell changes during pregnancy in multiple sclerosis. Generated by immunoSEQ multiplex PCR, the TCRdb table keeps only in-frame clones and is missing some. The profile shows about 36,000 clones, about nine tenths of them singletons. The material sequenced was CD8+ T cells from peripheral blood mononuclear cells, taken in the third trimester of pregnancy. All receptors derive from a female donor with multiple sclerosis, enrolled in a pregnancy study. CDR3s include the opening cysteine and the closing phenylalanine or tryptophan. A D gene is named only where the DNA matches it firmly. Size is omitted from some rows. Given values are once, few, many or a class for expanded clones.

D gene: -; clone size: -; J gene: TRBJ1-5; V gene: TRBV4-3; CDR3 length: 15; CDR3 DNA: TGCGCCAGCAGCCAAGTTGTGACAGGATATCAGCCCCAGCATTTT; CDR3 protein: CASSQVVTGYQPQHF
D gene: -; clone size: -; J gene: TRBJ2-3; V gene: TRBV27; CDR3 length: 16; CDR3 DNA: TGTGCCAGCAGTTACCTGACTCGGGAGTTCACAGATACGCAGTATTTT; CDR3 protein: CASSYLTREFTDTQYF
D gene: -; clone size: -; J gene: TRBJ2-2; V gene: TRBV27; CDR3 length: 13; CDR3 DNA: TGTGCCAGCAGTTTTTCAGGCACCGGGGAGCTGTTTTTT; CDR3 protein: CASSFSGTGELFF
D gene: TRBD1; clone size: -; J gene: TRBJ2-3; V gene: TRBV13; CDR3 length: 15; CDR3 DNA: TGTGCCAGCAGCGCCTGGGACAGGGCAATAGATACGCAGTATTTT; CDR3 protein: CASSAWDRAIDTQYF
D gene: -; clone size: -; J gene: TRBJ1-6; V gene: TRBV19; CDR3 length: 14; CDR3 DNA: TGTGCCAGTAGTCCCGGGAAAATTAATTCACCCCTCCACTTT; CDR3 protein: CASSPGKINSPLHF
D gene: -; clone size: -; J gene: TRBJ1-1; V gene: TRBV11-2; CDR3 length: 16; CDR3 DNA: TGTGCCAGCAGCTTAGGGGGAGGGGAGGCCGGCACTGAAGCTTTCTTT; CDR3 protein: CASSLGGGEAGTEAFF
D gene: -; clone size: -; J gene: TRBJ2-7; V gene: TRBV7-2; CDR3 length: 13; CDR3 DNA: TGTGCCACCTCCGGGACTTACGTCTACGAGCAGTACTTC; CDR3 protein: CATSGTYVYEQYF
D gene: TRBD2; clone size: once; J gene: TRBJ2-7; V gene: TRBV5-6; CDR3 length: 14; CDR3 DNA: TGTGCCAGCAGCTTGTGGGGGGGTGGATTCGAGCAGTACTTC; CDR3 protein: CASSLWGGGFEQYF
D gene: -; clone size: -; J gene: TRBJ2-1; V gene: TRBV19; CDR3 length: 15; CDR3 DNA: TGTGCCAGTAGTATTAGTGTCGCGTCCTACAATGAGCAGTTCTTC; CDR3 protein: CASSISVASYNEQFF
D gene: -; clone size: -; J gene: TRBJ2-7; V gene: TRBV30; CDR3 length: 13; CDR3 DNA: TGTGCCTGGAGGGACACAGGGCGCCACGAGCAGTACTTC; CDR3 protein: CAWRDTGRHEQYF
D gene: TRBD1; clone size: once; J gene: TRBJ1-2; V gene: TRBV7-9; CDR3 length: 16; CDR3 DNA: TGTGCCAGCAGCGCCCCGGGACAGGGCTCGGACTATGGCTACACCTTC; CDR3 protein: CASSAPGQGSDYGYTF
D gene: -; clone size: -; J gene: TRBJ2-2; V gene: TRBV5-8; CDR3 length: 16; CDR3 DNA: TGTGCCAGCAGCTTGATGGCGGGGAGAAACACCGGGGAGCTGTTTTTT; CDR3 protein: CASSLMAGRNTGELFF
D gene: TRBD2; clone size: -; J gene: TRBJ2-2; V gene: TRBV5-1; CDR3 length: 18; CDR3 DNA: TGCGCCAGCAGCTTGGGCCCCGGACTAGCGGGGGGGTCCCGGGAGCTGTTTTTT; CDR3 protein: CASSLGPGLAGGSRELFF
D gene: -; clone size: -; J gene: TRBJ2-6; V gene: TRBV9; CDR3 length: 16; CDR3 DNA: TGTGCCAGCAGCGAGCGAGCAGCCCCCGGGGCCAACGTCCTGACTTTC; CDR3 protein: CASSERAAPGANVLTF
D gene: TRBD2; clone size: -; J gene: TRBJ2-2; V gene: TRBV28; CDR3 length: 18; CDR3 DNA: TGTGCCAGCAGTCCAATATCGGGCGGGGGGGCGACCACCGGGGAGCTGTTTTTT; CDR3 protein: CASSPISGGGATTGELFF
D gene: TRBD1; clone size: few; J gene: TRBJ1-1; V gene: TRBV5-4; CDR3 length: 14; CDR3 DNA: TGTGCCAGCAGCAAACAGGGGATGAACACTGAAGCTTTCTTT; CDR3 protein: CASSKQGMNTEAFF
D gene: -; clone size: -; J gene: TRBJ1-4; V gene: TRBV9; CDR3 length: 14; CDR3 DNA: TGTGCCAGCAGCGGGGCGGGGTTTAATGAAAAACTGTTTTTT; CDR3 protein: CASSGAGFNEKLFF
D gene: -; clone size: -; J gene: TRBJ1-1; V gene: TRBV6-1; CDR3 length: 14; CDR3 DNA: TGTGCCAGCAGTGAAGGGCCGAGGGATGCTGAAGCTTTCTTT; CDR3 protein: CASSEGPRDAEAFF
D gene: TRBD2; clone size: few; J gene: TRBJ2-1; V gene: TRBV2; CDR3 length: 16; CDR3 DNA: TGTGCCAGCAGTGAAAAAACTAGCGGGTATAACAATGAGCAGTTCTTC; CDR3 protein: CASSEKTSGYNNEQFF
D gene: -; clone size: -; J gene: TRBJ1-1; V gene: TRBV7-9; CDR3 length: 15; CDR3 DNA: TGTGCCAGCAGCTTAGTTGGGGCTGGGAACACTGAAGCTTTCTTT; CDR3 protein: CASSLVGAGNTEAFF
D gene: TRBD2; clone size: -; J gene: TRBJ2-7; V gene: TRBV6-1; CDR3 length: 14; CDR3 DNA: TGTGCCAGTCTCCCTGCGGGAGCCCCCTACGAGCAGTACTTC; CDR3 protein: CASLPAGAPYEQYF
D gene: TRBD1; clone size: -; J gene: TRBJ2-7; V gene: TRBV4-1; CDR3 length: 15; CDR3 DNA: TGCGCCAGCAGCCAACCCGGGACAGGGGGCCTCGAGCAGTACTTC; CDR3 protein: CASSQPGTGGLEQYF
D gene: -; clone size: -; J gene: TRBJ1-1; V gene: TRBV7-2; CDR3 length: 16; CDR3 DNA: TGTGCCAGCAGCTTAGGCCAGGGGTGGTTTAACACTGAAGCTTTCTTT; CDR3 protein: CASSLGQGWFNTEAFF
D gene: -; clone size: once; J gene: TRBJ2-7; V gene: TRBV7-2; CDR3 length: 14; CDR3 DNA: TGTGCCAGCAGCTCTTCAGGACTCCGCTACGAGCAGTACTTC; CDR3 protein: CASSSSGLRYEQYF
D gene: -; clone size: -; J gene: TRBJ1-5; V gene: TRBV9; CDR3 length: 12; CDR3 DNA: TGTGCCAGCACTCACGGAGGGCAGCCCCAGCATTTT; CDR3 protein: CASTHGGQPQHF
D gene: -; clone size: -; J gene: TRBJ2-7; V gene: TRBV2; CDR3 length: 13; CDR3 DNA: TGTGCCAGCAGTGTGAGCGAGAACTACGAGCAGTACTTC; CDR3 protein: CASSVSENYEQYF
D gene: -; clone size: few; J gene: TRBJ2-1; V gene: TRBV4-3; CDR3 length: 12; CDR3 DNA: TGCGCCAGCAGCCAAGGAAACGGTGAGCAGTTCTTC; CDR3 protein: CASSQGNGEQFF
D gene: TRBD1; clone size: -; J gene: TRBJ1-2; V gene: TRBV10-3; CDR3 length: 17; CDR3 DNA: TGTGCCATCAGTGAACCGGGACAGGGTAGGGTAGGCCACGGCTACACCTTC; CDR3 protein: CAISEPGQGRVGHGYTF
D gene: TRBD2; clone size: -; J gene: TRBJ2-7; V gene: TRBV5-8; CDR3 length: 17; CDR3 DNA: TGTGCCAGCAGCTTGGTGACTAGCGGGAGGGAGTTCTACGAGCAGTACTTC; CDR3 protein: CASSLVTSGREFYEQYF
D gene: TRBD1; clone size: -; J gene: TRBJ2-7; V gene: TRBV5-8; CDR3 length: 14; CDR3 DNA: TGTGCCAGCAGCTACGGGACAGGGACCTACGAGCAGTACTTC; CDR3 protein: CASSYGTGTYEQYF
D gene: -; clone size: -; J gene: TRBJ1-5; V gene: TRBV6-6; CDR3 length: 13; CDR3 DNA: TGTGCCAGCAGTCCCCTCTTCAATCAGCCCCAGCATTTT; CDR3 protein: CASSPLFNQPQHF
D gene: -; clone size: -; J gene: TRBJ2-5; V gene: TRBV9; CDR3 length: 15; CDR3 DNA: TGTGCCAGCAGCGAAAGGGGGGGGGAATCAACTATCCAGTACTTC; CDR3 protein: CASSERGGESTIQYF
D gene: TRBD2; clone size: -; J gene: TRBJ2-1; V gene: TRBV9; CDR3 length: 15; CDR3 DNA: TGTGCCAGCAGCGTAGGGCTAGCGGGGGGACATGAGCAGTTCTTC; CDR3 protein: CASSVGLAGGHEQFF
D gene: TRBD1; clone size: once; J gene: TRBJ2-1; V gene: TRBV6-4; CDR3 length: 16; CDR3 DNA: TGTGCCAGCAGTGACATTCCGGGACAGGGGGACAATGAGCAGTTCTTC; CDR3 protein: CASSDIPGQGDNEQFF
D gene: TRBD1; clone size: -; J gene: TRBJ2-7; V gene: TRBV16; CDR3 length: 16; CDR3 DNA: TGTGCCAGCAGTTTCCCCCGGACAGGGGCATCAAACGAGCAGTACTTC; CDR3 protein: CASSFPRTGASNEQYF
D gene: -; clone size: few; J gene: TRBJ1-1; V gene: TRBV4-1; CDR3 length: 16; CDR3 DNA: TGCGCCAGCAGCCAAGGAACGACGGGTTTAGCTACTGAAGCTTTCTTT; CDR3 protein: CASSQGTTGLATEAFF
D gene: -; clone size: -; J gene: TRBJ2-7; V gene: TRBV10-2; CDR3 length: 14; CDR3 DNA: TGCGCCAGCAGGGCCGGACTAAAGACCTACGAGCAGTACTTC; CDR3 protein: CASRAGLKTYEQYF
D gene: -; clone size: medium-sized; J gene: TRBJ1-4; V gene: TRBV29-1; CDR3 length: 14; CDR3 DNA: TGCAGCGTTGAAGCCCCTGATGAGGCAGGGCGTTTCTTTTTT; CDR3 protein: CSVEAPDEAGRFFF
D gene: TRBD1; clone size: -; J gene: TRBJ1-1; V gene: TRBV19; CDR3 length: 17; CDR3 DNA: TGTGCCAGTAGTATATTGGGACAGGGGGCATCGAACACTGAAGCTTTCTTT; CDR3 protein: CASSILGQGASNTEAFF
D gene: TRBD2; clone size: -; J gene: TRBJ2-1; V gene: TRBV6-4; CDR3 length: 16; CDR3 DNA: TGTGCCAGCAGTGACTCGACCGGGGGGTCCTACAATGAGCAGTTCTTC; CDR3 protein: CASSDSTGGSYNEQFF
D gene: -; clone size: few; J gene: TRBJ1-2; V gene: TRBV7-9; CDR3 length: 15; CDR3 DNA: TGTGCCAGCAGCCCCCCAGGGGCGGCTCACTATGGCTACACCTTC; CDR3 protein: CASSPPGAAHYGYTF
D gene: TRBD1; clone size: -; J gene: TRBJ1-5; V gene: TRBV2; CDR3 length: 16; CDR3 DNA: TGTGCCAGCAGCCCCTCCGGACAGGGGTTCAATCAGCCCCAGCATTTT; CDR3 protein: CASSPSGQGFNQPQHF
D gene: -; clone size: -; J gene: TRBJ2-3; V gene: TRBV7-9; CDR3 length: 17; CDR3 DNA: TGTGCCAGCAGCTTAGCGCAGGGCTACCCGCAGGGTGGTACGCAGTATTTT; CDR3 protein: CASSLAQGYPQGGTQYF
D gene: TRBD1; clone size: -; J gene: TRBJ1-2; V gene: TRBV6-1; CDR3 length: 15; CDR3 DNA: TGTGCCAGCAGTGCGACTAGACAGGGGGCTGGAGGCTACACCTTC; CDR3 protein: CASSATRQGAGGYTF
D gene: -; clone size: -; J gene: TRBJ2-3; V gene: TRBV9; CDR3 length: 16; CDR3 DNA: TGTGCCAGCAGCGTAGAGGCAGGGAACCCCACAGATACGCAGTATTTT; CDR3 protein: CASSVEAGNPTDTQYF
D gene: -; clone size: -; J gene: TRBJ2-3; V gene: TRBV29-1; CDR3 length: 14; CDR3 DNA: TGCAGCGTTGGCGGGGACGGTTCCACAGATACGCAGTATTTT; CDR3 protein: CSVGGDGSTDTQYF
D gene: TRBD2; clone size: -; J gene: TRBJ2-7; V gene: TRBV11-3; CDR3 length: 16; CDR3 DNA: TGTGCCAGCAGCCCCCGGGGGGGGGCAGGGGAAAGCGAGCAGTACTTC; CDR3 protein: CASSPRGGAGESEQYF
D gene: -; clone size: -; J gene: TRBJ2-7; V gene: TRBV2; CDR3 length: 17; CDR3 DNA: TGTGCCAGCAGTTCCCTACCCCTTGTGATCGTAGCCTACGAGCAGTACTTC; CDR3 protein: CASSSLPLVIVAYEQYF
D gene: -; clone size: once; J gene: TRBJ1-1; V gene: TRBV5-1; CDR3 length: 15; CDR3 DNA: TGCGCCAGCAGCTTGGCCGGGACACTCGCCACTGAAGCTTTCTTT; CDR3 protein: CASSLAGTLATEAFF
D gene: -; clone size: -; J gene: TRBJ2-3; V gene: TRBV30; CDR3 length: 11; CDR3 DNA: TGTGCCTGGAATCTTGCGGATACGCAGTATTTT; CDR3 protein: CAWNLADTQYF
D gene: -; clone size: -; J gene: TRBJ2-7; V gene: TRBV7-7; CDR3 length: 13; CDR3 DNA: TGTGCCAGCAGCTTAGATATTTCCTACGAGCAGTACTTC; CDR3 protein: CASSLDISYEQYF
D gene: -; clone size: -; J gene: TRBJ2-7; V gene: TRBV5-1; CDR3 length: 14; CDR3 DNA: TGCGCCATCGAGATGGGACTCGCTACTTACGAGCAGTACTTC; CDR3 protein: CAIEMGLATYEQYF
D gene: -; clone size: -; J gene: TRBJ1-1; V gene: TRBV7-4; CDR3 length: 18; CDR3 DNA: TGTGCCAGCAGCTTTTTCGGGACAAACATGAAAATGAACACTGAAGCTTTCTTT; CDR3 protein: CASSFFGTNMKMNTEAFF
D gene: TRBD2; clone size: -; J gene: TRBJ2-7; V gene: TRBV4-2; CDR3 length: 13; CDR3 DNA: TGTGCCAGCAGCGGGAGGGCCTGGGGGGAGCAGTACTTC; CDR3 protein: CASSGRAWGEQYF
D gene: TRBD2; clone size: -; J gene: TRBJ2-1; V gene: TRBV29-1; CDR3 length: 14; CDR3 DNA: TGCAGCGTGGGGGGGACTAGCGGTTACAATGAGCAGTTCTTC; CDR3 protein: CSVGGTSGYNEQFF
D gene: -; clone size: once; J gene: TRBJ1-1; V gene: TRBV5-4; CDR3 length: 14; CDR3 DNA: TGTGCCAGCAGCTTGCTTGCAGGGAACACTGAAGCTTTCTTT; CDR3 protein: CASSLLAGNTEAFF